This T cell receptor (beta chain) is from a study of T cells after yellow fever vaccination. Points from the study as a whole: Re-detected after boosting: most primary clones, 96% of CD4 and 88% of CD8.

TCRdb used MiXCR to reprocess the 5' RACE reads, holding one entry per CDR3 protein. There are some 320,000 distinct CDR3 sequences in the sample; 9.5% to 12% occur only once, and roughly 3% lies in the top ten. Trimming left V 4 bases short and J 3 bases short, with 11 bases between. CDR3 length: 13 amino acids. Germline V CDR1 and CDR2: SGHRS, YFSETQ. This clonotype was seen ten or more times. Its antigen is as yet unknown. This sequence originates from a man younger than 30 who received the YFV17D yellow fever vaccine. V gene TRBV5-1 combines with J gene TRBJ2-7; D is unclear. The sample consisted of CD4+ T cells sorted from PBMCs, taken 45 days after the yellow fever booster vaccination. The CDR3 bases are TGCGCCAGCAGCCGGGTTGGTGGCTACGAGCAGTACTTC. Encoded protein: CASSRVGGYEQYF.